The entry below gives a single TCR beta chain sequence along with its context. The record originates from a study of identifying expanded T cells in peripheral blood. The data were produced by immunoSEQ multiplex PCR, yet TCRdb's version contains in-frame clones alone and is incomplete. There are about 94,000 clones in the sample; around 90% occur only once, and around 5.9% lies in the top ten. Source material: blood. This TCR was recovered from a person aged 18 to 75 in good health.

This CDR3 reads CASSSQAPDRAGELFF. For the CDR3, the DNA is TGCGCCAGCAGCTCCCAAGCTCCAGACAGGGCCGGGGAGCTGTTTTTT. This chain connects TRBV5-1 to TRBJ2-2, with TRBD1 matching 7 bases. This CDR3 has 16 residues. Trimming took 3 bases from V and 6 from J; bases not matched to a gene: 11. Germline assignment: CDR1 SGHRS and CDR2 YFSETQ. Full variable domain (missing parts from reference TRBV5-1 and TRBJ2-2): KAGVTQTPRYLIKTRGQQVTLSCSPISGHRSVSWYQQTPGQGLQFLFEYFSETQRNKGNFPGRFSGRQFSNSRSEMNVSTLELGDSALYLCASSSQAPDRAGELFFGEGSRLTVL.